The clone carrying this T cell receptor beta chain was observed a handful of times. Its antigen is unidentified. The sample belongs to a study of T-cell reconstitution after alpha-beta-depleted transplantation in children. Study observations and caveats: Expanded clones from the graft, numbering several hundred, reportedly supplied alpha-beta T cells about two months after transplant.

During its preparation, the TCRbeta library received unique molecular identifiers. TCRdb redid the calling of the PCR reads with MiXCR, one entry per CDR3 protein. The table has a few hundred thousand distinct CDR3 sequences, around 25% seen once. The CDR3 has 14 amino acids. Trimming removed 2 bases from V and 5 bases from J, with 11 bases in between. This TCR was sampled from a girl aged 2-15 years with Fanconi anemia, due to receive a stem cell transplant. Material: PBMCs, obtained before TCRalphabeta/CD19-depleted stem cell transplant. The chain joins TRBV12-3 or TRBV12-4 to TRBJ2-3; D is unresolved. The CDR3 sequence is CASSLIGEIDTQYF. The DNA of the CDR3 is TGTGCCAGCAGTTTAATAGGTGAAATAGATACGCAGTATTTT.